This TCR beta chain was sequenced during a study of T cell changes during pregnancy in multiple sclerosis. In this sample, this clone turned up once. The repertoire was sequenced with immunoSEQ multiplex PCR; TCRdb's copy has only in-frame clones and lacks some. The sample has 50,000 to 60,000 clones, around 91% seen once; the top ten hold approximately 1.8%. V lost 2 bases and J lost 2; bases outside the gene matches: 2. CDR1 is SGHRS, CDR2 YFSETQ, per germline. The CDR3 runs to 14 residues. The V call is TRBV5-1, the J call TRBJ1-2; 8 bases fit TRBD1. The TCR originated in a female donor with multiple sclerosis, enrolled in a pregnancy study. The sequencing used peripheral blood, collected after pregnancy. The DNA for the CDR3 is TGCGCCAGCAGCTTTAGGACAGGGAACTATGGCTACACCTTC. Its protein is CASSFRTGNYGYTF. Supplemented by reference TRBV5-1 and TRBJ1-2, the full variable domain reads KAGVTQTPRYLIKTRGQQVTLSCSPISGHRSVSWYQQTPGQGLQFLFEYFSETQRNKGNFPGRFSGRQFSNSRSEMNVSTLELGDSALYLCASSFRTGNYGYTFGSGTRLTVV.